This T cell receptor (beta chain) derives from a study of blood T cell repertoires in COVID-19. The wider study: Acute and convalescent COVID-19 specimens originated in the United States, Italy and Spain. T cells, B-cell-depleted T cells, or PBMCs provided the cDNA or gDNA that served as material.

Methods used by the authors: Estimation of nucleated cell counts was performed using reference gene primer amplification. The method was immunoSEQ multiplex PCR; TCRdb's version includes in-frame clones alone and lacks a portion of them. V and J calls and clone size come straight from that table; D and trimming were deduced from the DNA. The data contain about 130,000 clones, approximately 80% of them seen just once; the ten biggest clones take up over 2.5%. Germline lookup yields CDR1 MDHEN and CDR2 SYDVKM. This CDR3 is built from 14 residues. V shed 5 bases and J shed 0 bases, with 10 bases lying between them.

The sequencing sample was made of peripheral blood. The chain recombines TRBV28 with TRBJ1-2; D possibly corresponds to TRBD1 (6 bases). This receptor was identified in a woman aged 80 or over with acute or convalescent COVID-19. CDR3 protein: CASSPDSPNYGYTF. CDR3 coding DNA: TGTGCCAGCAGTCCGGACAGTCCTAACTATGGCTACACCTTC.